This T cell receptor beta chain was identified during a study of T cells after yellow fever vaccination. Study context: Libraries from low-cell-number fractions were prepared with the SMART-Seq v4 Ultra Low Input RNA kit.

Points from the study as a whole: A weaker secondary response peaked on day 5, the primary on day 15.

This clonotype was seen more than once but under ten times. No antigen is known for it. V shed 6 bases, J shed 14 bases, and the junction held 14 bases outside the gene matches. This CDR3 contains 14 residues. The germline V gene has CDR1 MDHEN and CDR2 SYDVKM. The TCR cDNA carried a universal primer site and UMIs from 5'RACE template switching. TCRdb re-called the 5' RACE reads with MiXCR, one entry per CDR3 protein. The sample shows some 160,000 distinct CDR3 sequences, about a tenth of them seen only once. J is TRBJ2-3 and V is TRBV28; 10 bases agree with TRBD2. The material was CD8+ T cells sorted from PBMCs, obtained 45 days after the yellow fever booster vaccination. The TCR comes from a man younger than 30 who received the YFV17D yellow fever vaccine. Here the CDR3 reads CASRPGLAAQELYF. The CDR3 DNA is TGTGCCAGCAGACCCGGACTAGCGGCTCAGGAGCTGTATTTT. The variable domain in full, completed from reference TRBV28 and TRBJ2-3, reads DVKVTQSSRYLVKRTGEKVFLECVQDMDHENMFWYRQDPGLGLRLIYFSYDVKMKEKGDIPEGYSVSREKKERFSLILESASTNQTSMYLCASRPGLAAQELYFGPGTRLTVL.